Described below is a single TCR beta chain sequence and its context. Its antigen is unknown. This record comes from a study of OX40 agonist ivuxolimab in advanced cancers. Looking at the study overall: Each patient was given ivuxolimab into a vein every 2 weeks, at 0.01 to 10 mg/kg.

Per the germline V gene, CDR1 is MGHRA and CDR2 is YSYEKL. The CDR3 covers 16 residues. V dropped 3 bases and J dropped 0 bases, with 13 bases sitting between them. Study findings and constraints: Patients with a partial response at 0.1-3.0 mg/kg had among the lowest clonal expansion.

The data were produced by immunoSEQ multiplex PCR, yet TCRdb's version contains in-frame clones alone and is incomplete. The sample contains 55,000 to 90,000 clones, 75% to 90% of which appear only once. This TCR came from an adult with an advanced solid tumor such as melanoma, head and neck, liver or kidney cancer. This sequence joins TRBV4-1 and TRBJ2-3; possibly TRBD1 for D (6 bases). Sequences were derived from CD4+ or CD8+ T cells sorted from blood, sampled in a trial of the OX40 agonist ivuxolimab. Here the CDR3 reads CASSQENRVSTDTQYF. In nucleotides, the CDR3 is TGCGCCAGCAGCCAGGAGAACAGGGTGAGCACAGATACGCAGTATTTT.